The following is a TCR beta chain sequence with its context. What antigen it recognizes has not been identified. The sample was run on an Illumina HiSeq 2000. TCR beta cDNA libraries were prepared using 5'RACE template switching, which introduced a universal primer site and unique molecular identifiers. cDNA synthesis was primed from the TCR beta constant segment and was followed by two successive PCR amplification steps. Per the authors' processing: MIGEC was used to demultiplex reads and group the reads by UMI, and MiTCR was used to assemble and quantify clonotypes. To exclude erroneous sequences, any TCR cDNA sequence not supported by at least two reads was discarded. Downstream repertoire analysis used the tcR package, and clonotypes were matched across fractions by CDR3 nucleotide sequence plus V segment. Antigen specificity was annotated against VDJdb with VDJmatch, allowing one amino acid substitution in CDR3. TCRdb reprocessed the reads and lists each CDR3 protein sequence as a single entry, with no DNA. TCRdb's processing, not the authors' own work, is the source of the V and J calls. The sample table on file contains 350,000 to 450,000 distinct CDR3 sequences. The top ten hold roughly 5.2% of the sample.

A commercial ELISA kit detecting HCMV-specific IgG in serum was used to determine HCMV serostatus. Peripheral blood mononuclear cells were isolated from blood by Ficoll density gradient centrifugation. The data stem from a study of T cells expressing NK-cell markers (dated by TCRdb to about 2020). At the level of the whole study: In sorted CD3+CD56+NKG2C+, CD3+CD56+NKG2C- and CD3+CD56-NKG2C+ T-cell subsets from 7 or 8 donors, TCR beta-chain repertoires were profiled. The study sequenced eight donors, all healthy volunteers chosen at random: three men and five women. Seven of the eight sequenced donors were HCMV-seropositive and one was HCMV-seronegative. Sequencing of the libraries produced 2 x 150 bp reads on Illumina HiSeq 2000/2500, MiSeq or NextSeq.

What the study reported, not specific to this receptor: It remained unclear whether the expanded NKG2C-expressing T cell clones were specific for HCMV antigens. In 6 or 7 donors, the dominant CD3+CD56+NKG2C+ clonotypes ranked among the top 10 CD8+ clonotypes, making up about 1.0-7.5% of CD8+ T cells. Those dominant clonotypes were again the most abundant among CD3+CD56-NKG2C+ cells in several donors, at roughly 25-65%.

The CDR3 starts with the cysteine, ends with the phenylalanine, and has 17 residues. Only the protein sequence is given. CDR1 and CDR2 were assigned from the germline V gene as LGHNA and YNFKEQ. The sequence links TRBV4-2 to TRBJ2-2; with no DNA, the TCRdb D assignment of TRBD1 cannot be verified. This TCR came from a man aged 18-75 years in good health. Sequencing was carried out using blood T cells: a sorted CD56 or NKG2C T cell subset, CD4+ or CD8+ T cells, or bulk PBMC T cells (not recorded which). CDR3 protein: CASSHAPIGWNTGELFF.